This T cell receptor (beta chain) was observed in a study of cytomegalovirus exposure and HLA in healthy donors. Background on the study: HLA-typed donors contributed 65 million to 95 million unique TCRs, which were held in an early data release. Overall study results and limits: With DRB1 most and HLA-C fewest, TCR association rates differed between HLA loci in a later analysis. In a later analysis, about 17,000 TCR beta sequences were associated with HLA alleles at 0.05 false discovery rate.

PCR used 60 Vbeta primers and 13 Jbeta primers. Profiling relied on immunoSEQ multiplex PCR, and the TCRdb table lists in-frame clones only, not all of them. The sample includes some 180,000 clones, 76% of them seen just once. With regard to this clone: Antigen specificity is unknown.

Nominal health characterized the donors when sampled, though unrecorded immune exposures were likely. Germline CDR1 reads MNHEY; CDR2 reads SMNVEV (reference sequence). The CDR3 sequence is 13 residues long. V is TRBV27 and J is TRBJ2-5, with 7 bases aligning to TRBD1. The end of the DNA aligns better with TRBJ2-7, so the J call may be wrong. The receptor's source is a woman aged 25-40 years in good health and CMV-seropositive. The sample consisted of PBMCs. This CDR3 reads CASSLGQAHEQYF. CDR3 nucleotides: TGTGCCAGCAGTCTTGGACAGGCCCACGAGCAGTACTTC.